Shown below are 15 T cell receptor beta chains from a single sample sequenced in a study of T cell changes during pregnancy in multiple sclerosis. Data came from immunoSEQ multiplex PCR; TCRdb stores just in-frame clones and leaves some out. The table shows about 58,000 clones, with roughly 93% occurring only once. The material was CD8+ T cells from peripheral blood mononuclear cells, obtained in the second trimester of pregnancy. These receptors were taken from a female donor with multiple sclerosis, enrolled in a pregnancy study.

The V and J genes are TRBV27 and TRBJ1-2, with TRBD1 matching 7 bases. Germline values: CDR1 MNHEY, CDR2 SMNVEV (reference sequence). With 4 bases clipped from V and 2 bases from J, the junction kept 7 bases outside the gene matches. The CDR3 spans 15 residues. The CDR3 DNA is TGTGCCAGCAGTTCAGGGACAGCTAACAACTATGGCTACACCTTC. Translated, it gives CASSSGTANNYGYTF.

The rearrangement uses TRBV19 and TRBJ2-2; tentative D call: TRBD1 (5 bases). V lost 7 bases, J lost 5 bases, and 14 bases lay in between. The CDR3 consists of 14 residues. The germline gives CDR1 LNHDA, CDR2 SQIVND (reference sequence). CDR3 sequence: CASTTTRATGELFF. Written as DNA, the CDR3 is TGTGCCAGTACCACAACCAGGGCTACCGGGGAGCTGTTTTTT.

This clone appeared once. This rearrangement joins TRBV27 to TRBJ1-5; D unresolved. This CDR3 region has 14 residues. Germline assignment: CDR1 MNHEY and CDR2 SMNVEV (reference sequence). V lost 5 bases and J lost 4, with 12 bases in between. In nucleotides, the CDR3 is TGTGCCAGCAGTAAGAGACTCCTTAATCAGCCCCAGCATTTT. Encoded protein: CASSKRLLNQPQHF.

The rearrangement joins TRBV4-3 to TRBJ2-5; 11 nucleotides line up with TRBD2. This CDR3 has 17 amino acids. The V and J ends lost 2 bases and 5 bases, in that order; junction bases with no gene match: 10. CDR1 and CDR2 from the germline V gene are LGHNA and YSLEER. The CDR3 nucleotides read TGCGCCAGCAGCCAATCGGCCCTTAGCGGGGGGGCTGAGACCCAGTACTTC. It specifies CASSQSALSGGAETQYF.

CDR3 sequence (DNA): TGTGCCAGCAGCACCGAGGACAGGGGTAATACTAATGAAAAACTGTTTTTT. The encoded protein is CASSTEDRGNTNEKLFF. This rearrangement joins TRBV7-9 to TRBJ1-4; 9 bases align to TRBD1. The CDR3 covers 17 residues. Germline CDR1 is SEHNR and CDR2 is FQNEAQ (reference sequence). J was trimmed by 2 bases and V by 5 bases; bases with no gene match: 9. The complete variable domain, with remaining parts taken from reference TRBV7-9 and TRBJ1-4, reads DTGVSQNPRHKITKRGQNVTFRCDPISEHNRLYWYRQTLGQGPEFLTYFQNEAQLEKSRLLSDRFSAERPKGSFSTLEIQRTEQGDSAMYLCASSTEDRGNTNEKLFFGSGTQLSVL.

The rearrangement uses TRBV9 and TRBJ2-7; TRBD1 aligns across 10 bases. CDR3 length: 15 residues. Losses at the gene ends were 3 bases for V and 3 bases for J; bases not matched to a gene: 6. CDR1 is SGDLS, CDR2 YYNGEE, per germline. This CDR3 reads CASSAGTGVSYEQYF. The CDR3 bases are TGTGCCAGCAGCGCCGGGACAGGGGTGAGCTACGAGCAGTACTTC.

The rearrangement uses TRBV5-1 and TRBJ2-7; 7 nucleotides agree with TRBD1. From germline, CDR1 is SGHRS and CDR2 YFSETQ. The V segment lost 4 bases and the J segment 4 bases; nucleotides outside the gene matches: 5. The CDR3 runs 13 residues. CDR3 nucleotides: TGCGCCAGCAGCCGGGACAGCCAGTACGAGCAGTACTTC. Translation gives CASSRDSQYEQYF.

The genes are TRBV5-5 and TRBJ1-1; D uncertain. This CDR3 contains 15 residues. V lost 2 bases, J lost 2 bases, and 13 bases lay in between. Looked up from germline, CDR1 is SGHKS and CDR2 is YYEKEE (reference sequence). The CDR3 DNA reads TGTGCCAGCAGCTTCCGGGGAGATATTAACACTGAAGCTTTCTTT. Protein product: CASSFRGDINTEAFF.

CDR3 region: CASSQARVDGHFGELFF. The CDR3 DNA reads TGTGCCAGCAGCCAAGCCAGGGTCGACGGACACTTTGGGGAGCTGTTTTTT. The chain carries TRBV4-2 and TRBJ2-2, with TRBD1 as a possible D gene (5 bases). The V end lost 1 base, the J end lost 8 bases, and 20 bases lay between the germline ends. Germline loops: CDR1 LGHNA, CDR2 YNFKEQ. The CDR3 length is 17 residues.

The rearrangement joins TRBV7-9 to TRBJ1-4; TRBD1 matches 9 bases. CDR3 length: 14 residues. Germline V gene lookup returns CDR1 SEHNR and CDR2 FQNEAQ (reference sequence). With V trimmed by 5 bases and J by 5 bases, 3 bases remained unmatched. CDR3 amino acids: CASSRGTGNEKLFF. The CDR3 coding sequence is TGTGCCAGCAGCCGAGGGACAGGGAATGAAAAACTGTTTTTT. Full variable domain (missing parts from reference TRBV7-9 and TRBJ1-4): DTGVSQNPRHKITKRGQNVTFRCDPISEHNRLYWYRQTLGQGPEFLTYFQNEAQLEKSRLLSDRFSAERPKGSFSTLEIQRTEQGDSAMYLCASSRGTGNEKLFFGSGTQLSVL.

The chain couples TRBV29-1 to TRBJ1-1, with 7 bases lining up with TRBD1. Germline V gives CDR1 SQVTM, CDR2 ANQGSEA. There are 15 residues in the CDR3. V was pared by 1 base and J by 3 bases, with 8 bases of the junction left unmatched. CDR3 sequence reads: CSVEARTGSYTEAFF. CDR3 in DNA: TGCAGCGTTGAAGCCCGGACAGGTAGTTACACTGAAGCTTTCTTT. Drawing the rest from reference TRBV29-1 and TRBJ1-1, the complete variable domain is SAVISQKPSRDICQRGTSLTIQCQVDSQVTMMFWYRQQPGQSLTLIATANQGSEATYESGFVIDKFPISRPNLTFSTLTVSNMSPEDSSIYLCSVEARTGSYTEAFFGQGTRLTVV.

This chain connects TRBV28 to TRBJ2-4; 12 bases agree with TRBD1. V was pared by 6 bases and J by 2 bases, with 8 bases of the junction left unmatched. The CDR3 runs 17 residues. Germline V gives CDR1 MDHEN, CDR2 SYDVKM. The CDR3 DNA is TGTGCCAGCAGGGGGACAGGGGGCCATGGGACCAAAAACATTCAGTACTTC. This encodes CASRGTGGHGTKNIQYF.

This sequence joins TRBV9 and TRBJ2-7; 7 bases are a match to TRBD2. CDR1 is SGDLS, CDR2 YYNGEE, per germline. The CDR3 extends over 15 amino acids. V dropped 0 bases and J dropped 0; count of bases not matched to a gene: 3. The CDR3 sequence is CASSVAAGVSYEQYF. The CDR3 DNA reads as TGTGCCAGCAGCGTAGCTGCGGGGGTCTCCTACGAGCAGTACTTC.

The chain employs TRBV11-3 and TRBJ2-1, with unresolved D. Germline V gene sequence: CDR1 SGHNT, CDR2 YENEEA. The CDR3 is 13 amino acids. Trimming took 5 bases from V and 3 from J, leaving 8 bases between them. The CDR3 DNA reads as TGTGCCAGCAGCCTCCGTAGCTACAATGAGCAGTTCTTC. This codes for CASSLRSYNEQFF.

This chain uses TRBV7-3 with TRBJ2-1; D is perhaps TRBD1 (5 bases). This CDR3 has 12 amino acids. V lost 2 bases and J 13 bases, leaving 12 bases between the germline ends. Germline assignment: CDR1 SGHTA and CDR2 FQGTGA. CDR3 region: CASSLGSQGQFF. CDR3 DNA: TGTGCCAGCAGCTTAGGGTCCCAGGGCCAGTTCTTC.